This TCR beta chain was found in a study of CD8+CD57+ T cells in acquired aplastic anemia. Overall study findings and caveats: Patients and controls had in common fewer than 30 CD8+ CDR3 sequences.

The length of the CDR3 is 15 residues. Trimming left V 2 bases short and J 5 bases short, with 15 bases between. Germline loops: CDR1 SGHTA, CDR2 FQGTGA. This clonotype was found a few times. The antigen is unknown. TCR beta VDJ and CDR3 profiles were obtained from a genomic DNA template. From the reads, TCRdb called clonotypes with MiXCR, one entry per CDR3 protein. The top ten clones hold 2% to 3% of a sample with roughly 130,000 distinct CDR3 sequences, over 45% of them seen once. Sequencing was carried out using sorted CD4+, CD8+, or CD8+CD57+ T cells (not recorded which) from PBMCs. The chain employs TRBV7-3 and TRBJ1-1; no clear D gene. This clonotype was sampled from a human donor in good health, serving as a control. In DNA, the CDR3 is TGTGCCAGCAGCTTATTTGGCCGGGCAGGAACTGAAGCTTTCTTT. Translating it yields CASSLFGRAGTEAFF.